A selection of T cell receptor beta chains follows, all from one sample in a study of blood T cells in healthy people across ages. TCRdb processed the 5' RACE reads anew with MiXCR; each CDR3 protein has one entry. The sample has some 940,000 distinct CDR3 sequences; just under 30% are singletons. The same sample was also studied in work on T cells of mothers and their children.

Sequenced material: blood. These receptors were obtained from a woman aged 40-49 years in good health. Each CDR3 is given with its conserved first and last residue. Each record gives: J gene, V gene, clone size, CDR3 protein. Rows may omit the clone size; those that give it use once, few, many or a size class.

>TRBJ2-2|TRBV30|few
CAWRRGVNTGELFF
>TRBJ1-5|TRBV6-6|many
CASSYLGVGNQPQHF
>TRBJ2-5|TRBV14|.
CASSPWTGEETQYF
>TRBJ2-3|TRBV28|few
CASSSPGTSGVSTDTQYF
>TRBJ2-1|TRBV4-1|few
CASSQVSSGSSYNEQFF
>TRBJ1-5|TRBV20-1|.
CSASRAQGAGNQPQHF
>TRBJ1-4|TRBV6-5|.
CAGSLIIEKLFF
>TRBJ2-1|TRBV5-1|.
CASSLEYRRDNEQFF
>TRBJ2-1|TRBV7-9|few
CASSPGGDEQFF
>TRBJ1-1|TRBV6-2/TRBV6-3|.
CAIGQGAHEAFF
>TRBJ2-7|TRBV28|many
CASSAGRGSSYEQYF
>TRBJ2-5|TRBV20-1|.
CSARSPGGEETQYF
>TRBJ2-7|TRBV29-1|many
CSVDTGTYEQYF
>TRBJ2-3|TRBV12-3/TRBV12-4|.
CASKRTSTDAQYF
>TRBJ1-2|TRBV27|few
CASSPHPNRDRVSYGYTF
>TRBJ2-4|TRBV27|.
CASSSGQGAYNEQYF
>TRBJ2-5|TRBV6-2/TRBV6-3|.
CASSYERTQETQYF
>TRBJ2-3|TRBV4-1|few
CASSQGAEGSDTQYF
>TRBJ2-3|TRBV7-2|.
CASSSEAMAGTQYF
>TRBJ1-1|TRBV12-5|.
CASGLVLGQGENEAFF
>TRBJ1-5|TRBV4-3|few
CASSQHPGQPQHF
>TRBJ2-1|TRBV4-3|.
CASSQDGKRGVKVYNEQFF
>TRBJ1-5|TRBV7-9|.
CASSSTGLDQPQHF
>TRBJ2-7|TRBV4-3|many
CASSRDFSGNTVQYF
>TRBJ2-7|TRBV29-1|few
CSVLGERYEQYF
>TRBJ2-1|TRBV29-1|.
CSVVRPNYNEQFF
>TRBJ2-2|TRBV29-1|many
CSSRTGVAGELFF
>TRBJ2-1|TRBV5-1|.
CASSLVGSDNEQFF
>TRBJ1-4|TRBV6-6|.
CATRGDRNEKLFF
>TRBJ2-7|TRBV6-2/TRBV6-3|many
CASSRTPTSYEQYF
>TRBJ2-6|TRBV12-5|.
CASGLSGANVLTF
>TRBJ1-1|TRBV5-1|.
CASSTAGVAFF
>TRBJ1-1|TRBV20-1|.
CSAGQGGFTEAFF
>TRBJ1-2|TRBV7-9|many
CASSESTSDYGYTF
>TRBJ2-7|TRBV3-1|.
CASSLWEGTHEQYF
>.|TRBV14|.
CASGHGQASVYEQYF
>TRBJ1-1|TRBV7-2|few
CASQTGAAPEAFF
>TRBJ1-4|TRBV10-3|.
CAISYSKTDEKLFF